This TCR beta chain was sequenced in a study of cytomegalovirus exposure and HLA in healthy donors. Study observations and caveats: The authors enumerated over 150 TCR beta chains as linked to cytomegalovirus. As a later analysis revealed, the rate of TCR association differed by HLA locus, with DRB1 most and HLA-C fewest.

The PCR used 60 Vbeta and 13 Jbeta primers. Original analysis: Per a later analysis, the number of unique TCR beta chains was approximately 73 million, of which about 11 million were shared. TCRdb keeps only in-frame clones here, not all; method: immunoSEQ multiplex PCR. V, J and clone size are those of that table, while D and trimming were read from the DNA. Among 150,000 to 200,000 clones listed, approximately 82% were seen once. V lost 0 bases, J lost 9 bases, and 11 bases lay in between. Per the germline V gene, CDR1 is LGHNA and CDR2 is YSLEER. CDR3 length equals 13 residues. A remark on this clone: Its antigen is undetermined.

The receptor was isolated from a male donor in good health and CMV-seropositive. The V gene is TRBV4-3, the J gene TRBJ1-1; D is possibly TRBD1 (5 bases). Sequencing used PBMCs. This chain's CDR3 is CASSQDYQGQAFF. The CDR3 coding sequence is TGCGCCAGCAGCCAAGATTACCAGGGCCAAGCTTTCTTT.